This TCR beta chain was recovered during a study of T cell responses to AZD1222 COVID-19 vaccine. The method was immunoSEQ multiplex PCR; TCRdb's version includes in-frame clones alone and lacks a portion of them. The sample records approximately 150,000 clones, 85% to 95% being singletons. General observations from the study: Among vaccine-associated CD4 TCRs, coverage spanned spike, with dominance at 160-218 and 743-854. Regions left unmutated in variants are reportedly the target of nearly half of spike-specific TCRs. The sample set comprised mostly white British donors with more females, and clonal diversity was possibly underestimated.

The V and J ends lost 1 base and 1 base, in that order; junction bases with no gene match: 3. There are 17 residues in the CDR3. The germline CDR1 and CDR2 sequences are MNHEY and SMNVEV (reference sequence). As concerns this clone: Its antigen is undetermined.

This sequence joins TRBV27 and TRBJ2-2; TRBD1 matches at 10 bases. The sequencing here drew on peripheral blood, taken on day 0 of AZD1222 vaccination. The receptor comes from an adult in good health. Here the CDR3 DNA reads TGTGCCAGCAGTTTATACGACAGGGGGCTGAACACCGGGGAGCTGTTTTTT. Protein sequence: CASSLYDRGLNTGELFF.